These T cell receptor beta chains were read from a single sample in a study of response to subunit inactivated influenza vaccine. TCRdb independently ran MiXCR on the RT-PCR reads; one entry per CDR3 protein. Here the sample spans around 790,000 distinct CDR3 sequences, about 20% being singletons. The source was PBMCs from blood, collected 5 to 6 days after vaccination. The receptors here all came from a man between 50 and 59 years old who received an inactivated influenza vaccine. CDR3s include the opening cysteine and the closing phenylalanine or tryptophan. The order of the fields is CDR3 protein, CDR3 DNA, clone size, D gene, J gene, V gene. A D gene is named only where the DNA matches it firmly. Clone size is not always given. Where it is, it says once, few, many or a class for expanded clones.

CDR3 protein: CASSSGGTRPPPQHF; CDR3 DNA: TGTGCCAGCAGTTCGGGGGGAACTCGCCCTCCGCCCCAGCATTTT; clone size: few; D gene: NA; J gene: TRBJ1-5; V gene: TRBV12-3/TRBV12-4
CDR3 protein: CASSTGRTQGEQFF; CDR3 DNA: TGTGCCAGCAGCACAGGGAGGACTCAGGGTGAGCAGTTCTTC; clone size: few; D gene: NA; J gene: TRBJ2-1; V gene: TRBV6-1
CDR3 protein: CSARGRAEGALHF; CDR3 DNA: TGCAGTGCTAGGGGAAGAGCGGAGGGAGCCCTCCACTTT; clone size: NA; D gene: NA; J gene: TRBJ1-6; V gene: TRBV20-1
CDR3 protein: CSATTGGVNTEAFF; CDR3 DNA: TGCAGTGCTACGACAGGGGGAGTCAACACTGAAGCTTTCTTT; clone size: NA; D gene: TRBD1; J gene: TRBJ1-1; V gene: TRBV20-1
CDR3 protein: CASSPILGNEQFF; CDR3 DNA: TGTGCCAGCAGTCCCATCCTTGGAAATGAGCAGTTCTTC; clone size: NA; D gene: NA; J gene: TRBJ2-1; V gene: TRBV27
CDR3 protein: CASAPRAGQSSNQPQHF; CDR3 DNA: TGTGCCAGCGCACCCAGAGCGGGGCAGTCGAGCAATCAGCCCCAGCATTTT; clone size: many; D gene: NA; J gene: TRBJ1-5; V gene: TRBV27
CDR3 protein: CSARLGGWTYEQYF; CDR3 DNA: TGCAGTGCTAGGTTAGGGGGATGGACCTACGAGCAGTACTTC; clone size: few; D gene: NA; J gene: TRBJ2-7; V gene: TRBV20-1
CDR3 protein: CASSLDSPMREQYF; CDR3 DNA: TGTGCCAGCAGCCTGGACAGTCCGATGCGCGAGCAGTACTTC; clone size: NA; D gene: NA; J gene: TRBJ2-7; V gene: TRBV12-3/TRBV12-4
CDR3 protein: CASSPRGGEKLFF; CDR3 DNA: TGTGCCAGCAGCCCCCGAGGGGGTGAAAAACTGTTTTTT; clone size: many; D gene: NA; J gene: TRBJ1-4; V gene: TRBV7-3
CDR3 protein: CASSYSFTSHYNEQFF; CDR3 DNA: TGTGCCAGCAGTTACTCGTTCACTAGCCATTACAATGAGCAGTTCTTC; clone size: few; D gene: NA; J gene: TRBJ2-1; V gene: TRBV6-2/TRBV6-3
CDR3 protein: CSQVGLGGETQYF; CDR3 DNA: TGCAGTCAAGTGGGACTTGGGGGGGAGACCCAGTACTTC; clone size: NA; D gene: NA; J gene: TRBJ2-5; V gene: TRBV20-1
CDR3 protein: CASSIVFYRVSEQFF; CDR3 DNA: TGTGCCAGTAGTATAGTCTTCTACAGGGTCAGTGAGCAGTTCTTC; clone size: NA; D gene: NA; J gene: TRBJ2-1; V gene: TRBV19
CDR3 protein: CASSLEGPPNTGELFF; CDR3 DNA: TGTGCCAGCAGCTTAGAGGGGCCACCTAATACCGGGGAGCTGTTTTTT; clone size: few; D gene: NA; J gene: TRBJ2-2; V gene: TRBV7-9
CDR3 protein: CATSEAASSYEQYF; CDR3 DNA: TGTGCCACCAGTGAGGCGGCCAGCTCCTACGAGCAGTACTTC; clone size: NA; D gene: NA; J gene: TRBJ2-7; V gene: TRBV24-1
CDR3 protein: CASSYSPANYGYTF; CDR3 DNA: TGTGCCAGCAGTTACTCGCCAGCTAACTATGGCTACACCTTC; clone size: NA; D gene: NA; J gene: TRBJ1-2; V gene: TRBV6-5
CDR3 protein: CASSPSGLGAETQYF; CDR3 DNA: TGCGCCAGCAGCCCCTCGGGCCTTGGAGCAGAGACCCAGTACTTC; clone size: NA; D gene: NA; J gene: TRBJ2-5; V gene: TRBV5-1
CDR3 protein: CASSYSSGGPRDTQYF; CDR3 DNA: TGTGCCAGCAGTTACTCGTCGGGGGGGCCTCGGGATACGCAGTATTTT; clone size: NA; D gene: TRBD2; J gene: TRBJ2-3; V gene: TRBV6-2/TRBV6-3
CDR3 protein: CASSRPTSNEQFF; CDR3 DNA: TGTGCCAGCAGCCGCCCAACTTCCAATGAGCAGTTCTTC; clone size: once; D gene: NA; J gene: TRBJ2-1; V gene: TRBV14
CDR3 protein: CSARLATSTDTQYF; CDR3 DNA: TGCAGTGCCAGACTAGCTACTAGCACAGATACGCAGTATTTT; clone size: few; D gene: TRBD2; J gene: TRBJ2-3; V gene: TRBV20-1
CDR3 protein: CASRTETGQGSTEAFF; CDR3 DNA: TGTGCCAGCAGGACTGAGACGGGACAGGGGAGCACTGAAGCTTTCTTT; clone size: NA; D gene: TRBD1; J gene: TRBJ1-1; V gene: TRBV6-2/TRBV6-3
CDR3 protein: CSASRASNTEAFF; CDR3 DNA: TGCAGTGCTAGTCGGGCGTCGAACACTGAAGCTTTCTTT; clone size: few; D gene: NA; J gene: TRBJ1-1; V gene: TRBV20-1
CDR3 protein: CATSPSGSSYNEQFF; CDR3 DNA: TGTGCCACCAGTCCGTCAGGGAGCTCCTACAATGAGCAGTTCTTC; clone size: NA; D gene: NA; J gene: TRBJ2-1; V gene: TRBV24-1
CDR3 protein: CASSAGQGRHEQFF; CDR3 DNA: TGTGCCAGCAGCGCCGGACAGGGGCGGCATGAGCAGTTCTTC; clone size: few; D gene: TRBD1; J gene: TRBJ2-1; V gene: TRBV7-2
CDR3 protein: CSSSLVRRPYEQYF; CDR3 DNA: TGTTCCAGCAGTTTAGTCCGGCGGCCCTACGAGCAGTACTTC; clone size: NA; D gene: NA; J gene: TRBJ2-7; V gene: TRBV12-3/TRBV12-4
CDR3 protein: CASSATGRQPQHF; CDR3 DNA: TGTGCCAGCAGTGCAACGGGACGCCAGCCCCAGCATTTT; clone size: few; D gene: NA; J gene: TRBJ1-5; V gene: TRBV6-1
CDR3 protein: CASSNPPSGSWYEQYF; CDR3 DNA: TGTGCCAGCAGCAATCCCCCTAGCGGGAGTTGGTACGAGCAGTACTTC; clone size: NA; D gene: NA; J gene: TRBJ2-7; V gene: TRBV21-1
CDR3 protein: CASSVGARRGTIYEQYF; CDR3 DNA: TGTGCCAGCAGCGTTGGGGCTAGACGGGGGACAATTTACGAGCAGTACTTC; clone size: few; D gene: NA; J gene: TRBJ2-7; V gene: TRBV7-2
CDR3 protein: CASSLVTSGGAYEQFF; CDR3 DNA: TGTGCCAGCAGCTTAGTTACTAGCGGGGGGGCGTATGAGCAGTTCTTC; clone size: NA; D gene: TRBD2; J gene: TRBJ2-1; V gene: TRBV7-2
CDR3 protein: CASRSDRRNTGELFF; CDR3 DNA: TGTGCCAGCAGGTCGGACAGGCGAAACACCGGGGAGCTGTTTTTT; clone size: few; D gene: TRBD1; J gene: TRBJ2-2; V gene: TRBV5-6
CDR3 protein: CASCETGGILNEQFF; CDR3 DNA: TGTGCCAGCTGTGAAACAGGGGGTATTTTGAATGAGCAGTTCTTC; clone size: few; D gene: TRBD1; J gene: TRBJ2-1; V gene: TRBV7-6
CDR3 protein: CASSGSGTREQFF; CDR3 DNA: TGCGCCAGCAGCGGGAGCGGGACTCGTGAGCAGTTCTTC; clone size: few; D gene: TRBD2; J gene: TRBJ2-1; V gene: TRBV5-1
CDR3 protein: CASSQLATKEETHYF; CDR3 DNA: TGTGCCAGCAGCCAACTTGCCACCAAAGAGGAGACCCATTACTTC; clone size: NA; D gene: NA; J gene: TRBJ2-5; V gene: TRBV3-1
CDR3 protein: CASSFADRGNEQFF; CDR3 DNA: TGCGCCAGCAGCTTCGCGGACAGGGGTAATGAGCAGTTCTTC; clone size: NA; D gene: TRBD1; J gene: TRBJ2-1; V gene: TRBV5-1
CDR3 protein: CASQGDGSEAFF; CDR3 DNA: TGTGCCAGCCAAGGGGACGGCTCTGAAGCTTTCTTT; clone size: NA; D gene: NA; J gene: TRBJ1-1; V gene: TRBV12-3/TRBV12-4
CDR3 protein: CASSELQPNQPQHF; CDR3 DNA: TGTGCCAGCAGTGAGTTACAGCCCAATCAGCCCCAGCATTTT; clone size: NA; D gene: NA; J gene: TRBJ1-5; V gene: TRBV2
CDR3 protein: CASSPQGSSTEAFF; CDR3 DNA: TGTGCCAGCAGTCCACAGGGAAGTTCCACTGAAGCTTTCTTT; clone size: NA; D gene: NA; J gene: TRBJ1-1; V gene: TRBV6-4
CDR3 protein: CASSLRGQGAEKLFF; CDR3 DNA: TGTGCAAGCAGTTTACGGGGACAGGGGGCCGAAAAACTGTTTTTT; clone size: NA; D gene: TRBD1; J gene: TRBJ1-4; V gene: TRBV12-3/TRBV12-4
CDR3 protein: CATSRGGGDLYGYTF; CDR3 DNA: TGTGCCACCAGCAGAGGAGGGGGGGATCTCTATGGCTACACCTTC; clone size: few; D gene: NA; J gene: TRBJ1-2; V gene: TRBV15
CDR3 protein: CASSYLRRGRQPQHF; CDR3 DNA: TGTGCCAGCAGTTACCTTCGCAGGGGGCGTCAGCCCCAGCATTTT; clone size: NA; D gene: TRBD1; J gene: TRBJ1-5; V gene: TRBV28
CDR3 protein: CASSLDSGGIYEQYF; CDR3 DNA: TGCGCCAGCAGCTTGGACTCAGGGGGCATCTACGAGCAGTACTTC; clone size: few; D gene: TRBD1; J gene: TRBJ2-7; V gene: TRBV5-1
CDR3 protein: CASSLDRPAVGELFF; CDR3 DNA: TGCGCCAGCAGCTTGGATCGACCAGCCGTCGGGGAGCTGTTTTTT; clone size: NA; D gene: NA; J gene: TRBJ2-2; V gene: TRBV5-1
CDR3 protein: CASRTQGAGYGYTF; CDR3 DNA: TGTGCCAGCAGGACACAGGGGGCAGGGTATGGCTACACCTTC; clone size: NA; D gene: TRBD1; J gene: TRBJ1-2; V gene: TRBV28
CDR3 protein: CASSTGGSLQETQYF; CDR3 DNA: TGTGCCAGCAGTACCGGGGGCAGCCTCCAAGAGACCCAGTACTTC; clone size: few; D gene: NA; J gene: TRBJ2-5; V gene: TRBV2
CDR3 protein: CASSLTGGIGNEQFF; CDR3 DNA: TGTGCCAGCAGTTTAACGGGAGGGATTGGGAATGAGCAGTTCTTC; clone size: NA; D gene: TRBD2; J gene: TRBJ2-1; V gene: TRBV12-3/TRBV12-4
CDR3 protein: CASSPAGTRTNEQFF; CDR3 DNA: TGTGCCAGCAGCCCTGCCGGGACTAGGACCAATGAGCAGTTCTTC; clone size: NA; D gene: TRBD2; J gene: TRBJ2-1; V gene: TRBV4-2
CDR3 protein: CASSDLSGIYEQYF; CDR3 DNA: TGTGCCAGCAGCGACCTTAGCGGGATCTACGAGCAGTACTTC; clone size: few; D gene: TRBD2; J gene: TRBJ2-7; V gene: TRBV7-2
CDR3 protein: CSVVTDWGGTQYF; CDR3 DNA: TGCAGCGTTGTTACCGACTGGGGGGGGACCCAGTACTTC; clone size: NA; D gene: TRBD2; J gene: TRBJ2-5; V gene: TRBV29-1
CDR3 protein: CASSLVGAGINEQFF; CDR3 DNA: TGTGCCAGCAGCTTAGTGGGAGCGGGGATCAATGAGCAGTTCTTC; clone size: NA; D gene: TRBD2; J gene: TRBJ2-1; V gene: TRBV7-2
CDR3 protein: CAIRGQGGQPQHF; CDR3 DNA: TGTGCCATCAGGGGACAGGGGGGTCAGCCCCAGCATTTT; clone size: few; D gene: TRBD1; J gene: TRBJ1-5; V gene: TRBV10-3
CDR3 protein: CASTRGTGGTFTGELFF; CDR3 DNA: TGTGCCAGCACCCGAGGGACTGGCGGGACTTTCACCGGGGAGCTGTTTTTT; clone size: NA; D gene: NA; J gene: TRBJ2-2; V gene: TRBV9